This entry describes one T cell receptor (beta chain). Its antigen is not yet known. Within one base of it there is no much larger clone, and no base qualities were kept. The source of the sample is a study of technical replicates of blood from several donors (TCRdb year 2017). Spanning cysteine to phenylalanine, the CDR3 consists of 13 amino acids. Only CDR3 DNA is held: 39 bases, read in frame from base 1. Reading the germline V gene gives CDR1 MDHEN and CDR2 SYDVKM. V is reduced by 4 bases and J by 9 bases, leaving a spacing of 13 bases between them. The library was made by the immunoSEQ multiplex PCR assay. TCRdb took over this immuneACCESS table, retaining in-frame rearrangements with V and J assigned. Such tables are incomplete; in checked studies, under half of the missing clones stem from an unresolved V gene, and the remainder is unexplained. Within this sample are about 100,000 clones, with approximately 96% of them counted one time only. The top ten clones comprise around 0.24% of the sample.

The chain is made from TRBV28 and TRBJ2-1, with no confident D gene call. The sequencing input was T cells isolated from PBMCs. The sequence was collected from a human donor in good health. The CDR3 reads as follows: CASSSNLFGEQFF. The nucleotides read TGTGCCAGCAGTTCAAACCTATTCGGTGAGCAGTTCTTC.